This T cell receptor (beta chain) was found in a study of blood T cell repertoires in COVID-19. Study details: Samples representing acute and convalescent COVID-19 were sourced from the United States, Italy and Spain. Sources were T cells, B-cell-depleted T cells, or PBMCs; the material itself was cDNA or gDNA.

Profiling relied on immunoSEQ multiplex PCR, and the TCRdb table lists in-frame clones only, not all of them. The sample records roughly 150,000 clones, approximately 81% being singletons. Trimming shortened V by 0 bases and J by 6 bases, and 10 bases separated the two germline ends. Germline values: CDR1 SGHRS, CDR2 YFSETQ. The CDR3 contains 13 residues. The origin of this receptor is a man aged 55 to 70 who had recovered from COVID-19. Source material: PBMCs or T cells enriched from blood (not recorded which). The chain is built from TRBV5-1 and TRBJ2-7; TRBD1 might be the D (5 bases). Here the CDR3 reads CASSLGGDFEQYF. The DNA of the CDR3 is TGCGCCAGCAGCTTGGGGGGCGATTTCGAGCAGTACTTC.